This record covers a single TCR beta chain. This entry comes from a study of lymphopenia after photon versus proton radiotherapy. V lost 2 bases, J lost 6 bases, and 3 bases stayed unmatched. The CDR3 contains 15 residues. The germline V gene has CDR1 SGHTA and CDR2 FQGNSA. Only in-frame clones appear in the TCRdb table, and some are missing; sequencing was by immunoSEQ multiplex PCR. The sample has more than 45,000 clones; 92% are singletons. The sample was peripheral blood, taken from a patient treated with photon-based radiotherapy. The receptor was isolated from a woman in her 40s with cholangiocarcinoma. The V gene is TRBV7-2, the J gene TRBJ2-1, with 11 bases that match TRBD2. In DNA form, the CDR3 reads TGTGCCAGCAGCTTATATACTAGCGGGAGCAATGAGCAGTTCTTC. Its translation is CASSLYTSGSNEQFF.